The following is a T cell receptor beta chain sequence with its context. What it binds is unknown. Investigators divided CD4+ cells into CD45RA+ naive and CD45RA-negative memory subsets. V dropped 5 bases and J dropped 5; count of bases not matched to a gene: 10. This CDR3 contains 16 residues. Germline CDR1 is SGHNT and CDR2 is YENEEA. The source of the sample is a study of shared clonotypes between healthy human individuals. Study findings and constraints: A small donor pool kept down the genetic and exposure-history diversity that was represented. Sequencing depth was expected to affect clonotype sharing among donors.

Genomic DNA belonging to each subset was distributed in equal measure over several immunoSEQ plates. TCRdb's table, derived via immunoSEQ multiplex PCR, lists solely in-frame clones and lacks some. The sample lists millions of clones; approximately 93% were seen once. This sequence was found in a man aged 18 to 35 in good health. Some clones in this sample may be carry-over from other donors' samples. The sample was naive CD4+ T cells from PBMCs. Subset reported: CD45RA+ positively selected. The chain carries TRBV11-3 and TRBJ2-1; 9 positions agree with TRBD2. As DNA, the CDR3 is TGTGCCAGCAGCCATGGGGGCGGGAGGGCCGACAATGAGCAGTTCTTC. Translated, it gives CASSHGGGRADNEQFF.